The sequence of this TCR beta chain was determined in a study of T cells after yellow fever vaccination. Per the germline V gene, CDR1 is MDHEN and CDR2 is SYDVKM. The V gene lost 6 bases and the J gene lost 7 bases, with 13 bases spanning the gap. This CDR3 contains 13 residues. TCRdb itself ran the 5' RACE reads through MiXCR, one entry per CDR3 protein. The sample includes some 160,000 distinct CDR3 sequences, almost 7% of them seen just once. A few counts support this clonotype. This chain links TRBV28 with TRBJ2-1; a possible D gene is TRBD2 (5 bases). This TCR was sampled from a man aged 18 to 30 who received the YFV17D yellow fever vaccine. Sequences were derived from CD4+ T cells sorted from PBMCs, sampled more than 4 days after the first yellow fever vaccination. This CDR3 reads CASSPGRRNEQFF. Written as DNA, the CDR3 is TGTGCCAGCAGCCCTGGAAGGAGGAATGAGCAGTTCTTC.